One and the same sample provided the 31 T cell receptor beta chains below, sequenced in a study of T cell responses to AZD1222 COVID-19 vaccine (dated by TCRdb to the early 2020s). What the time point label conveys for this sample: baseline before first vaccination. Library generation was performed with the immunoSEQ multiplex PCR assay. Entries here come from immuneACCESS through TCRdb and include only in-frame sequences with V and J called. Some clones fail to appear in such tables; in the studies checked, an unresolved V gene covers under half of the shortfall, and the cause of the remainder is unknown. The sample profile shows over 110,000 clones; over 75% of them were found once. The top ten clonotypes cover around 1.6% of the sample. Sequences were derived from peripheral blood, sampled on day 0 of AZD1222 vaccination. These TCRs come from an adult in good health.

The chain carries TRBV3-1 (or the pseudogene TRBV3-2) and TRBJ1-2; D is unclear. The V end was cut by 8 bases, the J end by 8 bases, with 12 bases between. Looked up from germline, CDR1 is LGHDT and CDR2 is YNNKEL (reference sequence). This CDR3 has 11 residues. CDR3 nucleotides: TGTGCCAGCGGTCAACAACTGGGCTACACCTTC. As protein: CASGQQLGYTF.

The chain links TRBV10-3 to TRBJ1-5; TRBD1 might be the D (6 bases). The CDR3 runs 14 residues. Germline V lookup: CDR1 ENHRY, CDR2 SYGVKD. V was trimmed by 6 bases and J by 6 bases, leaving 15 bases between them. CDR3 in amino acids: CAISERGGGQPQHF. CDR3 bases: TGTGCCATCAGCGAGAGGGGGGGAGGTCAGCCCCAGCATTTT.

Only one count was recorded for this clone. The chain uses TRBV6-5 and TRBJ1-4; D gene uncertain. V gave up 8 bases and J gave up 8 bases, with 15 bases separating them. Germline CDR1 reads MNHEY; CDR2 reads SVGAGI. The CDR3 extends over 13 amino acids. Written as DNA, the CDR3 is TGTGCCAGCCGCGTCCCGGGTGGAGAAAAACTGTTTTTT. Translation gives CASRVPGGEKLFF.

The gene calls are TRBV18 and TRBJ2-1; 8 positions agree with TRBD2. This CDR3 contains 15 residues. Germline values: CDR1 KGHSH, CDR2 LQKENI. The ends lost 5 bases at V and 3 bases at J; junction bases unmatched: 6. CDR3 residues: CASSTSGGRYNEQFF. CDR3 in DNA: TGTGCCAGCTCAACGAGCGGGGGCCGCTACAATGAGCAGTTCTTC.

The rearrangement uses TRBV9 and TRBJ1-4, with a weak D call TRBD1 (6 bases). Germline V gene sequence: CDR1 SGDLS, CDR2 YYNGEE. This CDR3 region has 15 residues. Trimming stripped 0 bases from V and 8 bases from J, with 14 bases between. The CDR3 sequence is CASSVGVQGLEKLFF. In DNA, the CDR3 is TGTGCCAGCAGCGTAGGGGTTCAGGGGCTAGAAAAACTGTTTTTT.

The V and J genes are TRBV28 and TRBJ2-4; unclear D gene. V dropped 3 bases and J dropped 0 bases, with 12 bases sitting between them. Per germline, CDR1 MDHEN and CDR2 SYDVKM. The CDR3 contains 16 residues. In DNA, the CDR3 is TGTGCCAGCAGTTTTTTGGACCGTGCAGCCAAAAACATTCAGTACTTC. Translating gives CASSFLDRAAKNIQYF.

The chain recombines TRBV6-5 with TRBJ1-6; D not resolved. There are 13 residues in the CDR3. The ends were cut back, 4 bases at V and 5 bases at J, with 6 bases in the middle. From germline, CDR1 is MNHEY and CDR2 SVGAGI. The CDR3 reads CASSFRDNSPLHF. In nucleotides, the CDR3 is TGTGCCAGCAGTTTTCGGGATAATTCACCCCTCCACTTT.

J is TRBJ1-2 and V is TRBV7-8, with D possibly TRBD1 on 5 matching bases. This CDR3 region has 15 residues. The V end lost 0 bases, the J end lost 6 bases, and 14 bases lay between the germline ends. Per the germline V gene, CDR1 is SGHVS and CDR2 is FQNEAQ. The CDR3 spells CASSLAMLDTDGYTF. The DNA of the CDR3 is TGTGCCAGCAGCTTAGCAATGTTGGACACCGATGGCTACACCTTC.

The genes are TRBV2 and TRBJ2-7, with 7 positions matching TRBD1. The CDR3 runs to 12 residues. CDR1 is SNHLY, CDR2 FYNNEI, per germline. The junction had 5 bases not matched to a gene; V was cut back by 7 bases and J by 5 bases. In nucleotides, the CDR3 is TGTGCCAGCACCGGGGACAGCCACGAGCAGTACTTC. It codes for CASTGDSHEQYF.

This clone was counted once. The rearrangement links TRBV19 to TRBJ1-5, with 9 bases identical to TRBD1. V shed 3 bases, J shed 4 bases, and the junction held 7 bases outside the gene matches. This CDR3 has 16 amino acids. The V gene's germline CDR1 is LNHDA and CDR2 SQIVND (reference sequence). CDR3 sequence reads: CASSIFGTGQNQPQHF. Here the CDR3 DNA reads TGTGCCAGTAGTATTTTTGGGACAGGGCAAAATCAGCCCCAGCATTTT.

The table lists this clone with a few counts. The V and J genes are TRBV12-3 or TRBV12-4 and TRBJ2-4; D is unresolved. Trimming stripped 5 bases from V and 6 bases from J, with 8 bases between. The CDR3 extends over 12 amino acids. The CDR3 here is CASSHTPNIQYF. The CDR3 DNA follows: TGTGCCAGCAGTCATACCCCAAACATTCAGTACTTC.

The V call is TRBV25-1, the J call TRBJ2-7; no firm D call. This CDR3 is 13 amino acids long. The germline CDR1 and CDR2 sequences are MGHDK and SYGVNS. V dropped 3 bases and J dropped 1 base, with 7 bases sitting between them. CDR3 loop: CASSDRLSYEQYF. The CDR3 nucleotides read TGTGCCAGCAGTGACAGGCTGTCCTACGAGCAGTACTTC.

The chain uses TRBV12-3 or TRBV12-4 and TRBJ2-7; TRBD1 agrees at 9 bases. Trimming took 6 bases from V and 6 from J; bases not matched to a gene: 6. The CDR3 sequence is 13 residues long. The CDR3 DNA reads as TGTGCCAGCAGCCAAAGGACAGGGGTCGAGCAGTACTTC. The encoded protein is CASSQRTGVEQYF.

This chain links TRBV7-9 with TRBJ2-3, with 11 nucleotides matching TRBD2. The CDR3 length is 16 residues. Germline values: CDR1 SEHNR, CDR2 FQNEAQ (reference sequence). Germline trimming cut 5 bases from V and 1 base from J; bases unmatched to any gene: 5. The CDR3 sequence: CASSQPTSGGTDTQYF. Written as DNA, the CDR3 is TGTGCCAGCAGCCAACCGACTAGCGGGGGCACAGATACGCAGTATTTT.

The J gene is TRBJ1-4, the V gene TRBV5-1, with a tentative D call TRBD1 (5 bases). Germline CDR1 and CDR2: SGHRS and YFSETQ. The CDR3 contains 16 residues. The V gene lost 2 bases and the J gene lost 5 bases, with 16 bases spanning the gap. The CDR3 protein is CASSLVRGEGNEKLFF. Here the CDR3 DNA reads TGCGCCAGCAGCTTAGTACGAGGGGAGGGGAATGAAAAACTGTTTTTT.

There are a few counts of this clone. The chain joins TRBV5-4 to TRBJ2-1; D might be TRBD1 (5 bases). The germline V gene encodes CDR1 SGHNT and CDR2 YYREEE (reference sequence). The CDR3 is 15 residues long. V lost 0 bases to trimming and J lost 0 bases, with 7 bases between them. The CDR3 is CASSLAQGSYNEQFF. The CDR3 DNA follows: TGTGCCAGCAGCTTGGCGCAGGGCTCCTACAATGAGCAGTTCTTC.

V gene TRBV10-2 combines with J gene TRBJ1-1; D remains unclear. The CDR3 is 12 residues long. V was clipped by 10 bases and J by 5 bases, with 14 bases between them. Germline V gene sequence: CDR1 WSHSY, CDR2 SAAADI. The CDR3 is CATQLGLTEAFF. The DNA of the CDR3 is TGCGCCACTCAATTGGGGTTAACTGAAGCTTTCTTT.

This chain connects TRBV25-1 to TRBJ2-2, with D unclear. Germline CDR1 reads MGHDK; CDR2 reads SYGVNS. V lost 5 bases and J lost 6, with 13 bases in between. CDR3 length: 14 residues. CDR3 region: CASSRTSGPGELFF. Here the CDR3 DNA reads TGTGCCAGCAGTCGGACCTCGGGTCCCGGGGAGCTGTTTTTT.

This chain links TRBV5-1 with TRBJ1-1; D gene unclear. V dropped 2 bases and J dropped 1 base, with 9 bases sitting between them. Per germline, CDR1 SGHRS and CDR2 YFSETQ. This CDR3 contains 14 residues. The CDR3, as DNA: TGCGCCAGCAGCTTCCATCCAGCGAACACTGAAGCTTTCTTT. Amino acids: CASSFHPANTEAFF.

J is TRBJ1-1 and V is TRBV2, with TRBD1 matching 8 bases. Looked up from germline, CDR1 is SNHLY and CDR2 is FYNNEI. Trimming removed 6 bases from V and 5 bases from J; junction bases left unmatched: 5. The CDR3 loop spans 13 amino acids. The CDR3 here is CASREDRATEAFF. CDR3 coding DNA: TGTGCCAGCAGAGAGGACAGGGCAACTGAAGCTTTCTTT.

This clone occurred a few times. The chain combines TRBV5-1 with TRBJ1-1, with 11 bases matching TRBD1. V lost 2 bases, J lost 1 base, and 1 base stayed unmatched. CDR3 size: 15 residues. In germline, CDR1 is SGHRS, CDR2 YFSETQ. CDR3 nucleotides: TGCGCCAGCAGCTTCGGACAGGGGGCGAACACTGAAGCTTTCTTT. Translation gives CASSFGQGANTEAFF.

The chain joins TRBV7-9 to TRBJ1-1; 10 positions match TRBD1. V was pared by 5 bases and J by 5 bases, with 8 bases of the junction left unmatched. Germline lookup yields CDR1 SEHNR and CDR2 FQNEAQ (reference sequence). The CDR3 is 15 amino acids. The chain's CDR3 is CASSPPGTGETEAFF. The DNA for the CDR3 is TGTGCCAGCAGCCCACCGGGGACAGGGGAAACTGAAGCTTTCTTT.

This clone was recorded only once. CDR3 loop: CASSQVTSGGALDIQYF. CDR3 nucleotides: TGTGCCAGCAGCCAAGTTACAAGCGGGGGGGCCCTGGACATTCAGTACTTC. The V and J genes are TRBV3-1 (or the pseudogene TRBV3-2) and TRBJ2-4; 10 bases fit TRBD2. With 1 base clipped from V and 8 bases from J, the junction kept 11 bases outside the gene matches. The CDR3 has 17 amino acids. Germline CDR1 LGHDT, CDR2 YNNKEL (reference sequence).

The J gene is TRBJ2-5, the V gene TRBV4-1; TRBD2 aligns across 10 bases. There are 15 residues in the CDR3. The germline gives CDR1 MGHRA, CDR2 YSYEKL. V lost 4 bases, J lost 6 bases, and 8 bases stayed unmatched. DNA for the CDR3: TGCGCCAGCAGCCCGATAAGCGGGGGGGCAAAGACCCAGTACTTC. Amino acid sequence: CASSPISGGAKTQYF.

This chain links TRBV30 with TRBJ1-4; no clear D. Trimming removed 0 bases from V and 8 bases from J, with 25 bases in between. This CDR3 comprises 18 residues. CDR1 and CDR2 from the germline V gene are GTSNPN and SVGIG (reference sequence). The CDR3 nucleotides read TGTGCCTGGAGTGTACGGGCACCGGCCCGTCCTCTTGTCGAAAAACTGTTTTTT. This encodes CAWSVRAPARPLVEKLFF. Drawing the rest from reference TRBV30 and TRBJ1-4, the complete variable domain is SQTIHQWPATLVQPVGSPLSLECTVEGTSNPNLYWYRQAAGRGLQLLFYSVGIGQISSEVPQNLSASRPQDRQFILSSKKLLLSDSGFYLCAWSVRAPARPLVEKLFFGSGTQLSVL.

The chain links TRBV4-1 to TRBJ1-4; D is perhaps TRBD1 (6 bases). The germline V gene encodes CDR1 MGHRA and CDR2 YSYEKL. The CDR3 contains 16 residues. V lost 2 bases and J lost 5, with 15 bases in between. CDR3 bases: TGCGCCAGCAGCCAACCCCTTTCAGGGGCGAATGAAAAACTGTTTTTT. It codes for CASSQPLSGANEKLFF.

V gene TRBV7-8 combines with J gene TRBJ1-1; D is uncertain. The CDR3 runs 17 residues. Germline V gives CDR1 SGHVS, CDR2 FQNEAQ. Trimming removed 1 base at V and 4 bases at J, with 19 bases between. The CDR3 loop is CASSLVVQWRDSTEAFF. In DNA, the CDR3 is TGTGCCAGCAGCTTAGTAGTTCAGTGGAGGGATTCCACTGAAGCTTTCTTT.

The gene calls are TRBV19 and TRBJ2-7, with a weak D call TRBD1 (6 bases). The CDR3 extends over 15 amino acids. The germline CDR1 and CDR2 sequences are LNHDA and SQIVND (reference sequence). The germline V and J ends were trimmed by 5 bases and 2 bases, with 16 bases remaining between them. The CDR3 DNA follows: TGTGCCAGTAGTTTCGCTCAGGGGTTCCCCTACGAGCAGTACTTC. Amino acid sequence: CASSFAQGFPYEQYF.

The rearrangement joins TRBV6-5 to TRBJ1-1; D gene uncertain. Trimming removed 6 bases from V and 8 bases from J, with 13 bases in between. CDR1 and CDR2 (germline): MNHEY, SVGAGI. This CDR3 comprises 12 residues. The CDR3: CASSPPLGEAFF. Written as DNA, the CDR3 is TGTGCCAGCAGCCCCCCTCTCGGCGAAGCTTTCTTT.

This chain uses TRBV4-1 with TRBJ2-1, with 14 positions matching TRBD2. The CDR3 covers 18 residues. Germline V CDR1 and CDR2: MGHRA, YSYEKL. V gave up 6 bases and J gave up 5 bases; unmatched junction bases: 12. CDR3 in amino acids: CASSRTGTSGSMNNEQFF. CDR3 bases: TGCGCCAGCAGTCGAACCGGGACTAGCGGGAGTATGAACAATGAGCAGTTCTTC.

This sequence joins TRBV11-2 and TRBJ1-6, with D perhaps TRBD1 (5 bases). The CDR3 spans 15 residues. Looked up from germline, CDR1 is SGHAT and CDR2 is FQNNGV. V lost 3 bases, J lost 10 bases, and 16 bases lay in between. This CDR3 is CASSLTWGSRSPLHF. Here the CDR3 DNA reads TGTGCCAGCAGCTTGACCTGGGGGAGTAGATCACCCCTCCACTTT.